Described below is a single TCR beta chain sequence and its context. This sample is drawn from a study of PD-L1 blockade in urothelial cancer. This CDR3 is 16 amino acids long. Germline trimming cut 0 bases from V and 4 bases from J; bases unmatched to any gene: 9. The germline gives CDR1 GTSNPN, CDR2 SVGIG (reference sequence). Profiling relied on immunoSEQ multiplex PCR, and the TCRdb table lists in-frame clones only, not all of them. The sample has almost 30,000 clones, 87% seen once. This receptor was taken from a man over 45 with urothelial cancer. The chain joins TRBV30 to TRBJ2-3; 8 nucleotides match TRBD2. Material: PBMCs, obtained around atezolizumab (anti-PD-L1) treatment. The CDR3 protein is CAWSVQIASGSDTQYF. The CDR3 DNA reads TGTGCCTGGAGTGTACAAATAGCTAGCGGGTCAGATACGCAGTATTTT. Supplemented by reference TRBV30 and TRBJ2-3, the full variable domain reads SQTIHQWPATLVQPVGSPLSLECTVEGTSNPNLYWYRQAAGRGLQLLFYSVGIGQISSEVPQNLSASRPQDRQFILSSKKLLLSDSGFYLCAWSVQIASGSDTQYFGPGTRLTVL.